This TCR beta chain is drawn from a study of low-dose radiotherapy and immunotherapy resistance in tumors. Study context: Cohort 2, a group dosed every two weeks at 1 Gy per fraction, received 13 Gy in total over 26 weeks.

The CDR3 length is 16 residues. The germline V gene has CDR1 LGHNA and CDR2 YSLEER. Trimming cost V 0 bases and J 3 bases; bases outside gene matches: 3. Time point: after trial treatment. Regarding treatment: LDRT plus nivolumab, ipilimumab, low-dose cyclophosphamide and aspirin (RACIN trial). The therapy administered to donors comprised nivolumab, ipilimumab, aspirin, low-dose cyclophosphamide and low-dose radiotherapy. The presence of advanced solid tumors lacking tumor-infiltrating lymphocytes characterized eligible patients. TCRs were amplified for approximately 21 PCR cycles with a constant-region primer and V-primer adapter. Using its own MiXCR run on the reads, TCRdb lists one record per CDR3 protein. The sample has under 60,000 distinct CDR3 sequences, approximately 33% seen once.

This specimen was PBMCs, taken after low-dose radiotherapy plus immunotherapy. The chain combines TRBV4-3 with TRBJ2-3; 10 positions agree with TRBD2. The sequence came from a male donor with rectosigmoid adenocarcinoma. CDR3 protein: CASSQETSGKTDTQYF. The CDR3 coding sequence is TGCGCCAGCAGCCAAGAAACTAGCGGGAAAACAGATACGCAGTATTTT.